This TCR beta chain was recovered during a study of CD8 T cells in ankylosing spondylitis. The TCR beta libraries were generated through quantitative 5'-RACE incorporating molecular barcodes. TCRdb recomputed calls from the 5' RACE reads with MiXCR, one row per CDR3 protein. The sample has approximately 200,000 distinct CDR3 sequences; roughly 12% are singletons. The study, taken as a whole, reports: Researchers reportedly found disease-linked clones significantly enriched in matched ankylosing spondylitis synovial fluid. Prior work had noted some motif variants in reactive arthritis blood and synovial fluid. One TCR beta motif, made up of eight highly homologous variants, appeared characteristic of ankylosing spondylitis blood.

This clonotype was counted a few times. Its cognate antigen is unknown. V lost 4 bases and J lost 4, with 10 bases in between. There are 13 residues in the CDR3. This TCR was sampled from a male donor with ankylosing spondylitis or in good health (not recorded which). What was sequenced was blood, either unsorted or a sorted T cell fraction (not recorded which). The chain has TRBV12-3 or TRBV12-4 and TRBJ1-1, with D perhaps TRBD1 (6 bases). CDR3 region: CASSYRVFTEAFF. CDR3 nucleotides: TGTGCCAGCAGTTACAGGGTATTCACTGAAGCTTTCTTT.